A single sample is the source of the 19 T cell receptor beta chains below, sequenced in a study of blood T cell repertoires in COVID-19 (dated by TCRdb to 2018 to 2020). Library method: the immunoSEQ multiplex PCR assay. Not all clones reach the TCRdb copy of this immuneACCESS table, which keeps in-frame sequences only. Checked studies attribute under half of the gap to unresolved V genes and leave the rest unexplained. The sample table contains approximately 230,000 clones; only one count was recorded for roughly 83% of them. 8.9% of the sample is taken by the ten largest. Sequenced sample: peripheral blood. Receptors were obtained from an elderly man with acute or convalescent COVID-19.

J is TRBJ1-1 and V is TRBV29-1; 7 bases fit TRBD1. The germline V gene encodes CDR1 SQVTM and CDR2 ANQGSEA. J gave up 0 bases and V 6 bases, and 10 bases lay outside the gene matches. This CDR3 comprises 15 residues. The CDR3 region has the DNA TGCAGCGTGGGGGACAGCTCACAAATGAACACTGAAGCTTTCTTT. Amino acid sequence: CSVGDSSQMNTEAFF.

The genes are TRBV14 and TRBJ2-2; 9 positions match TRBD2. Trimming took 4 bases from V and 6 from J; bases not matched to a gene: 12. The CDR3 is made up of 17 amino acids. From germline, CDR1 is SGHDN and CDR2 FVKESK. The CDR3 DNA follows: TGTGCCAGCAGCCGTGTCTCTAGCGGGATGTTGGCCGGGGAGCTGTTTTTT. It is translated as CASSRVSSGMLAGELFF.

The V call is TRBV18, the J call TRBJ1-5; D gene uncertain. With 4 bases removed from V and 1 base from J, the gap between germline ends came to 11 bases. CDR3 length: 15 residues. Germline V CDR1 and CDR2: KGHSH, LQKENI. CDR3: CASSQSDKSNQPQHF. DNA of the CDR3: TGTGCCAGCTCACAATCTGACAAGAGCAATCAGCCCCAGCATTTT.

The chain recombines TRBV25-1 with TRBJ1-1; perhaps TRBD1 as D (5 bases). The CDR3 has 11 amino acids. The V end lost 2 bases, the J end lost 7 bases, and 5 bases lay between the germline ends. Germline CDR1 is MGHDK and CDR2 is SYGVNS. The CDR3 DNA sequence: TGTGCCAGCAGTGAAAGGGGTGAAGCTTTCTTT. Amino acid sequence: CASSERGEAFF.

The chain uses TRBV7-9 and TRBJ2-2; 9 bases are shared with TRBD1. Losses at the gene ends were 5 bases for V and 6 bases for J; bases not matched to a gene: 7. Germline V gene data show CDR1 as SEHNR and CDR2 as FQNEAQ (reference sequence). The CDR3 runs to 15 residues. The CDR3 is CASSGTGSLAGELFF. CDR3 in DNA: TGTGCCAGCAGCGGGACAGGGAGTCTAGCCGGGGAGCTGTTTTTT. The whole variable domain, filled in from reference TRBV7-9 and TRBJ2-2, reads DTGVSQNPRHKITKRGQNVTFRCDPISEHNRLYWYRQTLGQGPEFLTYFQNEAQLEKSRLLSDRFSAERPKGSFSTLEIQRTEQGDSAMYLCASSGTGSLAGELFFGEGSRLTVL.

This chain uses TRBV24-1 with TRBJ2-3; 15 bases agree with TRBD2. The length of the CDR3 is 16 residues. Germline V gene sequence: CDR1 KGHDR, CDR2 SFDVKD. V lost 11 bases, J lost 0 bases, and 5 bases stayed unmatched. The CDR3 bases are TGTGCCATTGGGACTAGCGGGGGGACTAGCACAGATACGCAGTATTTT. The encoded protein is CAIGTSGGTSTDTQYF.

The V gene is TRBV5-5, the J gene TRBJ2-1, with TRBD1 matching 9 bases. CDR1 and CDR2 (germline): SGHKS, YYEKEE (reference sequence). The CDR3 sequence is 15 residues long. With V trimmed by 4 bases and J by 2 bases, 4 bases remained unmatched. The CDR3 region is CASSAGQGPYNEQFF. The CDR3 coding sequence is TGTGCCAGCAGCGCTGGACAGGGGCCCTACAATGAGCAGTTCTTC.

The chain has TRBV25-1 and TRBJ2-3; 7 bases are a match to TRBD2. The V segment lost 1 base and the J segment 4 bases; nucleotides outside the gene matches: 11. The CDR3 runs 17 residues. Looked up from germline, CDR1 is MGHDK and CDR2 is SYGVNS. CDR3 nucleotides: TGTGCCAGCAGTGAATTGGGCCGCAGGGCGGGGGCAGATACGCAGTATTTT. The encoded protein is CASSELGRRAGADTQYF.

This chain connects TRBV30 to TRBJ2-4, with D possibly matching TRBD1 (7 bases). Germline V gene sequence: CDR1 GTSNPN, CDR2 SVGIG (reference sequence). The germline V and J ends were trimmed by 4 bases and 1 base, with 14 bases remaining between them. CDR3 length: 15 amino acids. CDR3 DNA: TGTGCCTGGACCCCAGGGGGGACGGCCAAAAACATTCAGTACTTC. This encodes CAWTPGGTAKNIQYF.

This sequence joins TRBV5-6 and TRBJ1-2; D ambiguous. The CDR3 runs 16 residues. Trimming cost V 0 bases and J 5 bases, with 17 bases left between them. Germline CDR1 SGHDT, CDR2 YYEEEE. This CDR3 is CASSLGTQEVIYGYTF. The CDR3 nucleotides are TGTGCCAGCAGCTTGGGAACGCAGGAGGTAATTTATGGCTACACCTTC.

The rearrangement links TRBV5-6 to TRBJ1-5, with D perhaps matching TRBD1 (6 bases). The germline V and J ends were trimmed by 3 bases and 4 bases, with 11 bases remaining between them. This CDR3 region has 14 residues. Germline lookup yields CDR1 SGHDT and CDR2 YYEEEE. The CDR3: CASSSHRENQPQHF. In DNA, the CDR3 is TGTGCCAGCAGCTCTCACAGGGAAAATCAGCCCCAGCATTTT.

This clone came up a few times. The J gene is TRBJ2-3, the V gene TRBV2, with 16 bases lining up with TRBD2. The germline CDR1 and CDR2 sequences are SNHLY and FYNNEI. V trimming: 5 bases; J trimming: 2 bases; junction bases outside the gene matches: 7. The CDR3 consists of 18 residues. The CDR3 sequence is CASSKTGTSGRVTDTQYF. As DNA, the CDR3 is TGTGCCAGCAGTAAAACCGGGACTAGCGGGAGGGTCACAGATACGCAGTATTTT.

This clone was observed once. CDR3 residues: CASSQDRGLPPYNEQFF. The CDR3 DNA reads as TGTGCCAGCAGCCAAGATCGGGGACTTCCTCCCTACAATGAGCAGTTCTTC. This rearrangement joins TRBV3-1 (or the pseudogene TRBV3-2) to TRBJ2-1; maybe TRBD2 (6 bases). Germline lookup yields CDR1 LGHDT and CDR2 YNNKEL (reference sequence). The CDR3 has 17 residues. V lost 0 bases and J 2 bases, leaving 14 bases between the germline ends.

The chain joins TRBV5-4 to TRBJ2-7, with TRBD1 matching 8 bases. After removal of 4 bases from V and 3 bases from J, the junction contained 3 bases not matched to a gene. The CDR3 totals 13 residues. CDR1 SGHNT and CDR2 YYREEE come from the germline V gene (reference sequence). CDR3 DNA sequence: TGTGCCAGCAGCCTCACAGGGGGCTACGAGCAGTACTTC. This codes for CASSLTGGYEQYF. The whole variable domain, remainder taken from reference TRBV5-4 and TRBJ2-7, is ETGVTQSPTHLIKTRGQQVTLRCSSQSGHNTVSWYQQALGQGPQFIFQYYREEENGRGNFPPRFSGLQFPNYSSELNVNALELDDSALYLCASSLTGGYEQYFGPGTRLTVT.

This clone was seen once. The chain couples TRBV3-1 (or the pseudogene TRBV3-2) to TRBJ1-3; 7 bases match TRBD1. Germline V gene lookup returns CDR1 LGHDT and CDR2 YNNKEL (reference sequence). V trimming: 1 base; J trimming: 0 bases; junction bases outside the gene matches: 3. The CDR3 is 16 amino acids. DNA for the CDR3: TGTGCCAGCAGCCAAGCTTCAGGGGGCTCTGGAAACACCATATATTTT. This gives the protein CASSQASGGSGNTIYF.

The V gene is TRBV9, the J gene TRBJ2-1, with no clear D. The CDR3 length is 14 residues. Germline V gene sequence: CDR1 SGDLS, CDR2 YYNGEE. Trimming shortened V by 4 bases and J by 5 bases, and 13 bases separated the two germline ends. CDR3: CASSSMTGHNEQFF. The CDR3 nucleotides are TGTGCCAGCAGCTCGATGACTGGCCACAATGAGCAGTTCTTC.

Only a few counts were recorded for this clone. This chain joins TRBV21-1 and TRBJ1-5; TRBD1, the table's D call, lacks a check against the DNA. TRBV21-1 is reported as a pseudogene. The CDR3 has 17 amino acids. The DNA for the CDR3 is TGTGCCAGCAGCTCCCCCCACCAGGGTGGTAGGAATCAGCCCCAGCATTTT. Encoded protein: CASSSPHQGGRNQPQHF.

This chain links TRBV5-4 with TRBJ2-3; D ambiguous. This CDR3 has 16 residues. Per germline, CDR1 SGHNT and CDR2 YYREEE (reference sequence). Trimming left V 3 bases short and J 0 bases short, with 14 bases between. The DNA for the CDR3 is TGTGCCAGCAGCTCGTTCTCAGGCCCTAGCACAGATACGCAGTATTTT. It encodes CASSSFSGPSTDTQYF.

The chain couples TRBV19 to TRBJ1-3; 11 positions agree with TRBD1. CDR3 length: 16 residues. Losses at the gene ends were 5 bases for V and 4 bases for J; bases not matched to a gene: 7. Germline V gene data show CDR1 as LNHDA and CDR2 as SQIVND (reference sequence). In DNA form, the CDR3 reads TGTGCCAGTAGTTCGCCGGGACAGGGGGACGGAAACACCATATATTTT. Its protein product is CASSSPGQGDGNTIYF.